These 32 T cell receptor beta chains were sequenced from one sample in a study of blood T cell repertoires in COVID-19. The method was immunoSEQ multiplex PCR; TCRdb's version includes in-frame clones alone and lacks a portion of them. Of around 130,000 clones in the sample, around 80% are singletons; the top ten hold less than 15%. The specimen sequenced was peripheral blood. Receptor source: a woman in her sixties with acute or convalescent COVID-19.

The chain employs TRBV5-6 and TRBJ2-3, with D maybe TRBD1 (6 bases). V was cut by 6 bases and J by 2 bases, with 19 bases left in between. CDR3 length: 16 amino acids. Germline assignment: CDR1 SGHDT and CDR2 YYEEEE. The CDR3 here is CASTSKLTGFTDTQYF. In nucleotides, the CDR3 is TGTGCCAGCACCTCAAAGTTGACAGGCTTCACAGATACGCAGTATTTT.

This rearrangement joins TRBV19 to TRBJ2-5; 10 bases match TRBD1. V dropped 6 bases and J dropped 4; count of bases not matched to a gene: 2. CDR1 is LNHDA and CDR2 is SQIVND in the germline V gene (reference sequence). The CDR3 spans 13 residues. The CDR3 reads CASSGQGGETQYF. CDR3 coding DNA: TGTGCCAGTAGCGGACAGGGGGGAGAGACCCAGTACTTC.

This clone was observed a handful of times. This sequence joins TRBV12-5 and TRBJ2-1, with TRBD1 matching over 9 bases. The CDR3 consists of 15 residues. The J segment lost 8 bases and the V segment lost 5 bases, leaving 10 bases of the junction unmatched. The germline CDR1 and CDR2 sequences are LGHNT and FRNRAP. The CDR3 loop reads CASGPSGTGYYEQFF. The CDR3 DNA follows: TGTGCTAGTGGTCCGTCCGGGACAGGGTATTATGAGCAGTTCTTC.

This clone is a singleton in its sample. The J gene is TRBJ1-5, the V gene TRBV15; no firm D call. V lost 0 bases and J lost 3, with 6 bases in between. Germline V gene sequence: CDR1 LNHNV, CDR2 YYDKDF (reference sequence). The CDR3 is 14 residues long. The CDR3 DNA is TGTGCCACCAGCAGAGACAGGATCAATCAGCCCCAGCATTTT. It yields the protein CATSRDRINQPQHF. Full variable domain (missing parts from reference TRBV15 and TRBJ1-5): DAMVIQNPRYQVTQFGKPVTLSCSQTLNHNVMYWYQQKSSQAPKLLFHYYDKDFNNEADTPDNFQSRRPNTSFCFLDIRSPGLGDTAMYLCATSRDRINQPQHFGDGTRLSIL.

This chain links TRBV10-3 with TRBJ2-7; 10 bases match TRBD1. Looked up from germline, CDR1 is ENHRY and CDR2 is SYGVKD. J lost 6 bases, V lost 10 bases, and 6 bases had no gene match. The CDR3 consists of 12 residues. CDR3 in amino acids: CATAGQGFEQYV. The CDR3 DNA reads TGTGCCACCGCGGGACAGGGGTTCGAGCAGTACGTC.

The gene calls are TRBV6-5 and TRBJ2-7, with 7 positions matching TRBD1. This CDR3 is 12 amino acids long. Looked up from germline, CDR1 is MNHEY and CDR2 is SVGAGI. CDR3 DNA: TGTGCCAGCAGTCTCCACGAGGGGACAGCTACCGTC. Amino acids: CASSLHEGTATV.

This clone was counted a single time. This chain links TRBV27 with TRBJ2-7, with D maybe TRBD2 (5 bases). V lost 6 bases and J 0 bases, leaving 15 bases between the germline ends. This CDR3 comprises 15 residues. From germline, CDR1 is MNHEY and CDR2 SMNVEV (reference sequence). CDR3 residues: CASRTPGGLSYEQYF. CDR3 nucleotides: TGTGCCAGCAGAACCCCCGGCGGGCTCTCCTACGAGCAGTACTTC.

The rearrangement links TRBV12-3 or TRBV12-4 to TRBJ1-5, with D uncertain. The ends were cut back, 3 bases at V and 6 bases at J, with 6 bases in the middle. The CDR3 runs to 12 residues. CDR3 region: CASSFGPQPQHF. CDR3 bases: TGTGCCAGCAGTTTTGGCCCTCAGCCCCAGCATTTT.

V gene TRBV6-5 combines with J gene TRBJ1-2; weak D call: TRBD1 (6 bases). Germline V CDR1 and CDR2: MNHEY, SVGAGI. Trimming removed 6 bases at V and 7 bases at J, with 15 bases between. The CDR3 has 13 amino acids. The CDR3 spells CASRRQEVGGYTF. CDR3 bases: TGTGCCAGCAGGCGACAGGAAGTCGGTGGCTACACCTTC.

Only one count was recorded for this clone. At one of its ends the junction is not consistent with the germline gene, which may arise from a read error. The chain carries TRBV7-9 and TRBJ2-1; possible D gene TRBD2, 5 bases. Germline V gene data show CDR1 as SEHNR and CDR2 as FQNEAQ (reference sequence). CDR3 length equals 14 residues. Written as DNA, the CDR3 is TGTACCAGCAGCTCCGCACCGGAGGTGAATGAGCAGTTCTTC. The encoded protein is CTSSSAPEVNEQFF.

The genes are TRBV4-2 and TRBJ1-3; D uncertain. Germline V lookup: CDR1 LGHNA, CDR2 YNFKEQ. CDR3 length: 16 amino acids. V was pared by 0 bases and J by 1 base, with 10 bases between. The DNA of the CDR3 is TGTGCCAGCAGCCAAGAACAGCCGGAATCTGGAAACACCATATATTTT. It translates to CASSQEQPESGNTIYF.

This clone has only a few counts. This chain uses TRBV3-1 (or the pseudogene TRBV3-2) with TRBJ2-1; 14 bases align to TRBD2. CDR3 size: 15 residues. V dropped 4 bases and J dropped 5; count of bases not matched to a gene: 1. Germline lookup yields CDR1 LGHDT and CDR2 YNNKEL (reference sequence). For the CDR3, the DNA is TGTGCCAGCAGCCCGACTAGCGGGGGGGACAATGAGCAGTTCTTC. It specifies CASSPTSGGDNEQFF.

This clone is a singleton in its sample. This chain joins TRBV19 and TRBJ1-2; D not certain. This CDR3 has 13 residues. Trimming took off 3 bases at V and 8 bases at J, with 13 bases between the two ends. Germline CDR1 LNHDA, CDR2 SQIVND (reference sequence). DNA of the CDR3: TGTGCCAGTAGTATTTTGGGAGGGAACGGCTACACCTTC. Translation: CASSILGGNGYTF.

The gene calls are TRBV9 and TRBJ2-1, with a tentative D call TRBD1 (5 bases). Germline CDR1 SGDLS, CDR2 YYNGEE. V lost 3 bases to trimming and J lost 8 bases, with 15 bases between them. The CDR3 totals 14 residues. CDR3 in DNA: TGTGCCAGCAGCGCCTTCGACAGACGAGATGAGCAGTTCTTC. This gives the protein CASSAFDRRDEQFF.

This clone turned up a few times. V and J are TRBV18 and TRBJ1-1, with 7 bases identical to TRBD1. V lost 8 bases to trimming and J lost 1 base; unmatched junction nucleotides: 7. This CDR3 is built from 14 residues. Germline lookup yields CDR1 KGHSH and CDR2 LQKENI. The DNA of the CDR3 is TGTGCCAGCCAACAGGGACAGCAGAACACTGAAGCTTTCTTT. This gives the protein CASQQGQQNTEAFF.

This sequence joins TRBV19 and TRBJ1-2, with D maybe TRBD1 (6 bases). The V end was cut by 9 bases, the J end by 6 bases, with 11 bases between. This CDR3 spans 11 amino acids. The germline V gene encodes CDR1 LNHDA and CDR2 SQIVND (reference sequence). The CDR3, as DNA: TGTGCCAGCCAAACAGGGAATGGCTACACCTTC. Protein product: CASQTGNGYTF.

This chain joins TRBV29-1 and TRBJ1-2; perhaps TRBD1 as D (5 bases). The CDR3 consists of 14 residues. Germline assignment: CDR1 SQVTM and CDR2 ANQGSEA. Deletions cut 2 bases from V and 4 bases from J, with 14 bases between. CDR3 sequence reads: CSVESGTGSYGYTF. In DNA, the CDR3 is TGCAGCGTTGAATCAGGGACTGGTAGCTATGGCTACACCTTC. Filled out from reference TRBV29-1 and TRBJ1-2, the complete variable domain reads SAVISQKPSRDICQRGTSLTIQCQVDSQVTMMFWYRQQPGQSLTLIATANQGSEATYESGFVIDKFPISRPNLTFSTLTVSNMSPEDSSIYLCSVESGTGSYGYTFGSGTRLTVV.

The CDR3 nucleotides read TGCAGCGTGGGACTAGCGGGGGGTTTCTACGAGCAGTACTTC. Translation gives CSVGLAGGFYEQYF. The chain combines TRBV29-1 with TRBJ2-7; 15 bases line up with TRBD2. Germline values: CDR1 SQVTM, CDR2 ANQGSEA. The CDR3 sequence is 14 residues long. V lost 6 bases to trimming and J lost 3 bases; unmatched junction nucleotides: 3.

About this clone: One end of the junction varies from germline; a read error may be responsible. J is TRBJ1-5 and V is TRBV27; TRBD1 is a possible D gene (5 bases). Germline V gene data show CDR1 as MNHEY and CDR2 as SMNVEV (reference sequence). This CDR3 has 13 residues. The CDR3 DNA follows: TGTGCCACCAGTTGGGGGGAAAATCAGCCCCAGCATTTT. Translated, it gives CATSWGENQPQHF.

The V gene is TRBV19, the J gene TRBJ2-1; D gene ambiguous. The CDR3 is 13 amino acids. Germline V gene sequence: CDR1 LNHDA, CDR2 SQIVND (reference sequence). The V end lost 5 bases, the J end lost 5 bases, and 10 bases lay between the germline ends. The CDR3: CASSPASHNEQFF. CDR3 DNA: TGTGCCAGTAGTCCTGCCAGTCACAATGAGCAGTTCTTC.

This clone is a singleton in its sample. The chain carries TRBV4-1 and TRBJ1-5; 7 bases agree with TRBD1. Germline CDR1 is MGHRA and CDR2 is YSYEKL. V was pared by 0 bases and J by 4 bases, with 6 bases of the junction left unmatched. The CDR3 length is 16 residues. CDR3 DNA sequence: TGCGCCAGCAGCCAAGAACGAGCCAGGGGGAATCAGCCCCAGCATTTT. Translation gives CASSQERARGNQPQHF.

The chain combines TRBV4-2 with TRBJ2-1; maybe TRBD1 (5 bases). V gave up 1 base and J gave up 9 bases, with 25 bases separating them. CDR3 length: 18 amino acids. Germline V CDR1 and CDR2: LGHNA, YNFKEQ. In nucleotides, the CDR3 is TGTGCCAGCAGCCAAGTAGGGGCCAAGTCTCCCGAATCGGTTGAGCAGTTCTTC. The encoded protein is CASSQVGAKSPESVEQFF.

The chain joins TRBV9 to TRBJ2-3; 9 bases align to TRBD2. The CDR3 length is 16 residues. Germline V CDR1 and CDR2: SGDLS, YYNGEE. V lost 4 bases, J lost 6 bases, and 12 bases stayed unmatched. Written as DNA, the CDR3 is TGTGCCAGCAGCACCAGCGGGGGGCGTGCATCTGATACGCAGTATTTT. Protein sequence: CASSTSGGRASDTQYF. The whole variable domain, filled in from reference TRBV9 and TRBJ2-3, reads DSGVTQTPKHLITATGQRVTLRCSPRSGDLSVYWYQQSLDQGLQFLIQYYNGEERAKGNILERFSAQQFPDLHSELNLSSLELGDSALYFCASSTSGGRASDTQYFGPGTRLTVL.

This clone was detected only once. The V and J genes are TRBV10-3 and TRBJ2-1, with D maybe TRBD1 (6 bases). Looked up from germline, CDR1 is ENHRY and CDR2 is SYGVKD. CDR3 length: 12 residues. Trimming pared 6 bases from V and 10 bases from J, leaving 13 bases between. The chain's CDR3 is CAIRGQGQEQFF. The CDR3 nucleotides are TGTGCCATCAGGGGCCAAGGACAGGAGCAGTTCTTC.

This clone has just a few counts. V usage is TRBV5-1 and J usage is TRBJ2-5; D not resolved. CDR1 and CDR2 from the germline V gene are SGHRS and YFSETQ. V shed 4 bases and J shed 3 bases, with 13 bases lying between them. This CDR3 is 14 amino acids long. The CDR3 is CASSVGAVKETQYF. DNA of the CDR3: TGCGCCAGCAGCGTCGGAGCAGTAAAAGAGACCCAGTACTTC.

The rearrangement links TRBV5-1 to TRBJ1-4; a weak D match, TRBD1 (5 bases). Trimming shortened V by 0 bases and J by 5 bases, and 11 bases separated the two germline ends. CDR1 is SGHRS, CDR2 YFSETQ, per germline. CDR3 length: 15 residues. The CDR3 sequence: CASSLGGQGNEKLFF. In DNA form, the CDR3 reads TGCGCCAGCAGCTTGGGTGGGCAGGGAAATGAAAAACTGTTTTTT. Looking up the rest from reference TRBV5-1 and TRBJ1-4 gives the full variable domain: KAGVTQTPRYLIKTRGQQVTLSCSPISGHRSVSWYQQTPGQGLQFLFEYFSETQRNKGNFPGRFSGRQFSNSRSEMNVSTLELGDSALYLCASSLGGQGNEKLFFGSGTQLSVL.

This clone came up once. CDR3 sequence reads: CASSRTSDRGETQYF. The CDR3 coding sequence is TGTGCCAGCAGCCGGACAAGTGACAGGGGAGAGACCCAGTACTTC. This rearrangement joins TRBV11-2 to TRBJ2-5, with TRBD1 identical over 8 bases. This CDR3 comprises 15 residues. Germline assignment: CDR1 SGHAT and CDR2 FQNNGV. Germline trimming cut 5 bases from V and 4 bases from J; bases unmatched to any gene: 9.

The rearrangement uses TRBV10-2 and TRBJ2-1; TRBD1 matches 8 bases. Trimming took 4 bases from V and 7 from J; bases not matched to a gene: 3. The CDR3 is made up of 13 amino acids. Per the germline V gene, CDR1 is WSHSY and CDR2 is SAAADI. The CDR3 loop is CASSGTGTNEQFF. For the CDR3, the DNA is TGCGCCAGCAGTGGGACAGGGACGAATGAGCAGTTCTTC.

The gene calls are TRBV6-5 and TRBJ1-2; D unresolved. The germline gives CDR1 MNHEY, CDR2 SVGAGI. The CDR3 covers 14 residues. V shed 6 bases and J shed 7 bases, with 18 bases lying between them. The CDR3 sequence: CASSQRGSGGGYTF. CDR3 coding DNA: TGTGCCAGCAGCCAACGTGGAAGCGGTGGTGGCTACACCTTC.

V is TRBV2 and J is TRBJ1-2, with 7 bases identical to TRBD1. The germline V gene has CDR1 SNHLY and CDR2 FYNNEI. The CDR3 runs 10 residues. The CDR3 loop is CVDRTDGYTF. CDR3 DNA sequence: TGTGTGGACAGGACCGATGGCTACACCTTC.

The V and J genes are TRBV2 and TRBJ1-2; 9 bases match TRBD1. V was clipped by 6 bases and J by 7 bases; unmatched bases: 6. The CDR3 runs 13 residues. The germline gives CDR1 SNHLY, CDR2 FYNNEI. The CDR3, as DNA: TGTGCCAGCAGGGGGGACAGGGAGGGTGGCTACACCTTC. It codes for CASRGDREGGYTF.

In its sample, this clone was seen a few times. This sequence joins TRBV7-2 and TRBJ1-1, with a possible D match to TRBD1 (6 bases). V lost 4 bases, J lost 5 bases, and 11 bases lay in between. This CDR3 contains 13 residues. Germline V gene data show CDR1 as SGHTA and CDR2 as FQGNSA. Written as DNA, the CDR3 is TGTGCCAGCAGCTCAAGGGGGGGGACTGAAGCTTTCTTT. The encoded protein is CASSSRGGTEAFF.